One and the same sample provided the 25 T cell receptor beta chains below, sequenced in a study of a mutant IDH1 vaccine in newly diagnosed glioma. For these receptors, no antigen is known. Sequenced by immunoSEQ multiplex PCR; TCRdb stores in-frame clones only, minus some. The sample includes tens of thousands of clones, approximately 86% of them seen just once. Stated time point: week 47, end of study. Doses consisted of 300 ug of mutant IDH1 20-mer peptide each, paired with topical imiquimod. The specimen comprised PBMCs, sampled from a glioma patient whose treatment included an IDH1 peptide vaccine. These TCRs come from a man younger than 30 with glioma. Some clones in this sample may be carry-over from other donors' samples.

The V gene is TRBV2, the J gene TRBJ1-1, with no clear D. Germline V gene sequence: CDR1 SNHLY, CDR2 FYNNEI. V gave up 3 bases and J gave up 11 bases, with 10 bases separating them. The length of the CDR3 is 11 residues. The CDR3 here is CASSERERAFF. The CDR3 DNA follows: TGTGCCAGCAGTGAGCGGGAGAGGGCTTTCTTT.

J is TRBJ1-1 and V is TRBV29-1; D uncertain. The CDR3 runs 13 residues. The germline gives CDR1 SQVTM, CDR2 ANQGSEA. The ends were cut back, 7 bases at V and 3 bases at J, with 15 bases in the middle. CDR3 sequence (DNA): TGCAGCGCTTCCCCGAGAAGTGACACTGAAGCTTTCTTT. Protein: CSASPRSDTEAFF. The full variable domain, with the rest looked up from reference TRBV29-1 and TRBJ1-1, is SAVISQKPSRDICQRGTSLTIQCQVDSQVTMMFWYRQQPGQSLTLIATANQGSEATYESGFVIDKFPISRPNLTFSTLTVSNMSPEDSSIYLCSASPRSDTEAFFGQGTRLTVV.

The rearrangement uses TRBV7-3 and TRBJ2-7, with D perhaps matching TRBD2 (6 bases). From germline, CDR1 is SGHTA and CDR2 FQGTGA. The V end lost 4 bases, the J end lost 3 bases, and 10 bases lay between the germline ends. This CDR3 contains 13 residues. CDR3 residues: CASSSGGLYEQYF. DNA for the CDR3: TGTGCCAGCAGCTCCGGGGGACTCTACGAGCAGTACTTC.

The chain links TRBV2 to TRBJ2-2, with TRBD1 as a possible D gene (6 bases). Trimming shortened V by 3 bases and J by 4 bases, and 15 bases separated the two germline ends. Germline V CDR1 and CDR2: SNHLY, FYNNEI. The CDR3 spans 16 residues. The CDR3 region is CASSEISRGGTGELFF. The CDR3 nucleotides are TGTGCCAGCAGTGAGATCAGCAGGGGTGGCACCGGGGAGCTGTTTTTT.

The chain carries TRBV15 and TRBJ2-7, with unresolved D. Per the germline V gene, CDR1 is LNHNV and CDR2 is YYDKDF (reference sequence). The V gene lost 3 bases and the J gene lost 4 bases, with 10 bases spanning the gap. This CDR3 comprises 13 residues. The CDR3 region is CATSRVDAYEQYF. CDR3 DNA: TGTGCCACCAGCAGGGTGGATGCGTACGAGCAGTACTTC.

The V and J genes are TRBV18 and TRBJ2-6; D perhaps matches TRBD1 (6 bases). Trimming stripped 3 bases from V and 1 base from J, with 13 bases between. This CDR3 has 17 amino acids. Germline CDR1 and CDR2: KGHSH and LQKENI. The CDR3 protein is CASSPGQQSSGANVLTF. The CDR3 coding sequence is TGTGCCAGCTCACCCGGACAGCAAAGTTCTGGGGCCAACGTCCTGACTTTC.

The rearrangement links TRBV5-1 to TRBJ2-3; D uncertain. Between the trimmed V and J ends, which lost 3 bases and 5 bases, there was a span of 4 bases. The CDR3 has 11 amino acids. Germline V lookup: CDR1 SGHRS, CDR2 YFSETQ. The CDR3 nucleotides are TGCGCCAGCAGCTACTTAGATACGCAGTATTTT. This codes for CASSYLDTQYF.

The chain carries TRBV19 and TRBJ1-2, with D perhaps matching TRBD1 (6 bases). The CDR3 contains 14 residues. The germline V gene has CDR1 LNHDA and CDR2 SQIVND (reference sequence). V gave up 6 bases and J gave up 6 bases, with 17 bases separating them. Here the CDR3 DNA reads TGTGCCAGTAGACTAATCCGGGACACCGATGGCTACACCTTC. Translation gives CASRLIRDTDGYTF.

This chain connects TRBV6-5 to TRBJ1-6; 9 nucleotides line up with TRBD1. The CDR3 is 15 residues long. CDR1 and CDR2 (germline): MNHEY, SVGAGI. The junction had 3 bases not matched to a gene; V was cut back by 0 bases and J by 9 bases. The CDR3 coding sequence is TGTGCCAGCAGTTACTCCGGGACAGGGAGTTCACCCCTCCACTTT. Residues: CASSYSGTGSSPLHF.

The V gene is TRBV10-3, the J gene TRBJ2-2; possibly TRBD1 or TRBD2 for D (5 bases each). The CDR3 is 16 residues long. V was clipped by 6 bases and J by 7 bases, with 21 bases between them. CDR1 ENHRY and CDR2 SYGVKD come from the germline V gene. The CDR3 nucleotides are TGTGCCATCAGGAGGGATGCAGGGCAAGGAAACGGGGAGCTGTTTTTT. It specifies CAIRRDAGQGNGELFF.

This CDR3 reads CASSRGQRNQPQHF. In DNA form, the CDR3 reads TGTGCCAGTAGTAGAGGACAGAGAAATCAGCCCCAGCATTTT. The J gene is TRBJ1-5, the V gene TRBV19, with a tentative D call TRBD1 (6 bases). The CDR3 totals 14 residues. V gave up 4 bases and J gave up 4 bases, with 11 bases separating them. Germline V CDR1 and CDR2: LNHDA, SQIVND (reference sequence).

CDR3 coding DNA: TGTGCCACCCAGACAGGGAACACTGAAGCTTTCTTT. Its translation: CATQTGNTEAFF. The V and J genes are TRBV10-3 and TRBJ1-1, with a weak D call TRBD1 (6 bases). Germline CDR1 and CDR2: ENHRY and SYGVKD. The CDR3 extends over 12 amino acids. Deletions cut 10 bases from V and 1 base from J, with 10 bases between.

The rearrangement links TRBV6-5 to TRBJ2-3; D is ambiguous. The CDR3 loop spans 16 amino acids. Germline V gives CDR1 MNHEY, CDR2 SVGAGI. V gave up 0 bases and J gave up 5 bases, with 15 bases separating them. CDR3 amino acids: CASSYSPLPVRDTQYF. The CDR3 DNA follows: TGTGCCAGCAGTTACTCCCCCCTCCCAGTTAGAGATACGCAGTATTTT.

The V gene is TRBV5-5, the J gene TRBJ2-3; 8 nucleotides agree with TRBD1. CDR1 is SGHKS, CDR2 YYEKEE, per germline (reference sequence). This CDR3 has 14 amino acids. V was pared by 4 bases and J by 4 bases, with 5 bases of the junction left unmatched. CDR3 sequence (DNA): TGTGCCAGCAGCGACAGGGGCTACGCAGATACGCAGTATTTT. It is translated as CASSDRGYADTQYF.

The CDR3 region has the DNA TGTGCCAGCAGTTACGAGTGGGGGCGCGCCTATGGCTACACCTTC. Amino acids: CASSYEWGRAYGYTF. This chain joins TRBV6-5 and TRBJ1-2; tentatively, D is TRBD1 (6 bases). CDR1 and CDR2 (germline): MNHEY, SVGAGI. The V and J ends lost 2 bases and 4 bases respectively, with 14 bases between them. CDR3 length equals 15 residues.

The chain joins TRBV30 to TRBJ1-4; D gene unclear. The germline gives CDR1 GTSNPN, CDR2 SVGIG (reference sequence). The CDR3 has 14 amino acids. V was cut by 3 bases and J by 7 bases, with 15 bases left in between. The CDR3 DNA reads as TGTGCCTGGAGCCCCAGAGGAAGTGCTGAAAAACTGTTTTTT. Its protein product is CAWSPRGSAEKLFF. Filled out from reference TRBV30 and TRBJ1-4, the complete variable domain reads SQTIHQWPATLVQPVGSPLSLECTVEGTSNPNLYWYRQAAGRGLQLLFYSVGIGQISSEVPQNLSASRPQDRQFILSSKKLLLSDSGFYLCAWSPRGSAEKLFFGSGTQLSVL.

This clone was counted between two and nine times. The genes are TRBV11-2 and TRBJ2-7; unclear D gene. The CDR3 runs 15 residues. Germline CDR1 and CDR2: SGHAT and FQNNGV. Trimming removed 5 bases from V and 4 bases from J, with 18 bases in between. CDR3 amino acids: CASSLRASSPYEQYF. CDR3 coding DNA: TGTGCCAGCAGCCTCCGGGCCTCAAGTCCTTACGAGCAGTACTTC.

The J gene is TRBJ1-6, the V gene TRBV7-2, with D perhaps TRBD1 (5 bases). CDR1 is SGHTA, CDR2 FQGNSA, per germline. V dropped 10 bases and J dropped 11 bases, with 27 bases sitting between them. There are 16 residues in the CDR3. The CDR3 loop is CATQGAGTEVGAPLHF. CDR3 DNA sequence: TGTGCCACGCAAGGGGCCGGGACGGAGGTCGGGGCACCCCTCCACTTT.

The chain carries TRBV28 and TRBJ2-7; TRBD2 aligns across 7 bases. This CDR3 has 18 residues. The germline CDR1 and CDR2 sequences are MDHEN and SYDVKM. J lost 2 bases, V lost 5 bases, and 18 bases had no gene match. CDR3 nucleotide sequence: TGTGCCAGCAGTCGAACCTTCCCGGGACTAACGGGGACCTACGAGCAGTACTTC. Its translation is CASSRTFPGLTGTYEQYF.

This clone is a singleton in its sample. This chain links TRBV5-1 with TRBJ2-7; D may be TRBD1 (6 bases). V lost 5 bases to trimming and J lost 2 bases, with 20 bases between them. CDR1 SGHRS and CDR2 YFSETQ come from the germline V gene. This CDR3 spans 16 amino acids. The CDR3 DNA follows: TGCGCCAGCAGGTACGACAGGAGAACTTCTGCCTACGAGCAGTACTTC. Translating gives CASRYDRRTSAYEQYF.

This chain's CDR3 is CASSRGQGGGEKLFF. The CDR3 DNA sequence: TGCGCCAGCAGCCGGGGACAGGGGGGAGGTGAAAAACTGTTTTTT. The rearrangement joins TRBV5-1 to TRBJ1-4; TRBD1 matches at 11 bases. This CDR3 region has 15 residues. The V and J ends lost 4 bases and 7 bases, in that order; junction bases with no gene match: 6. Germline CDR1 is SGHRS and CDR2 is YFSETQ.

The CDR3 loop is CASSLGQGARTGELFF. CDR3 in DNA: TGTGCCAGCAGCTTAGGCCAGGGGGCCCGTACCGGGGAGCTGTTTTTT. V and J are TRBV7-9 and TRBJ2-2; TRBD1 agrees at 8 bases. Per germline, CDR1 SEHNR and CDR2 FQNEAQ (reference sequence). This CDR3 is 16 amino acids long. V lost 1 base to trimming and J lost 5 bases; unmatched junction nucleotides: 6.

V gene TRBV14 combines with J gene TRBJ1-2, with D maybe TRBD1 (5 bases). CDR3 length: 14 residues. V was cut by 2 bases and J by 1 base, with 8 bases left in between. Germline V CDR1 and CDR2: SGHDN, FVKESK. As DNA, the CDR3 is TGTGCCAGCAGCCAAAGGGGAGGTAACTATGGCTACACCTTC. This gives the protein CASSQRGGNYGYTF. The variable domain in full, with the rest retrieved from reference TRBV14 and TRBJ1-2, is EAGVTQFPSHSVIEKGQTVTLRCDPISGHDNLYWYRRVMGKEIKFLLHFVKESKQDESGMPNNRFLAERTGGTYSTLKVQPAELEDSGVYFCASSQRGGNYGYTFGSGTRLTVV.

This chain uses TRBV5-4 with TRBJ1-1, with TRBD1 as a possible D gene (5 bases). Germline-derived CDR1 and CDR2 are SGHNT and YYREEE (reference sequence). V shed 4 bases and J shed 3 bases, with 13 bases lying between them. This CDR3 is built from 14 residues. The CDR3 spells CASSQGLTDTEAFF. The CDR3 bases are TGTGCCAGCAGCCAAGGACTGACAGACACTGAAGCTTTCTTT.

J is TRBJ1-1 and V is TRBV27; the D is unclear. Germline CDR1 is MNHEY and CDR2 is SMNVEV (reference sequence). This CDR3 contains 14 residues. V lost 6 bases to trimming and J lost 0 bases, with 11 bases between them. The CDR3: CASREYGLNTEAFF. The CDR3 DNA reads TGTGCCAGCAGAGAGTATGGGTTGAACACTGAAGCTTTCTTT.